The next 10 T cell receptor beta chains were all read from a single sample in a study of T cells in localized non-small cell lung cancer. Generated by immunoSEQ multiplex PCR, the TCRdb table keeps only in-frame clones and is missing some. The sample shows some 20,000 clones, over 80% of them seen only once. The material was peripheral blood, obtained before any cancer treatment. The source of these receptors is a woman aged 35 to 70 with stage I lung adenocarcinoma.

The chain links TRBV10-3 to TRBJ2-1, with a tentative D call TRBD1 (6 bases). Per germline, CDR1 ENHRY and CDR2 SYGVKD. Trimming took 4 bases from V and 4 from J, leaving 11 bases between them. The CDR3 is 14 residues long. The CDR3 loop reads CAISGGTSYNEQFF. The CDR3 DNA reads as TGTGCCATCAGTGGGGGGACATCATACAATGAGCAGTTCTTC.

The J gene is TRBJ1-1, the V gene TRBV7-3, with a tentative D call TRBD1 (5 bases). Trimming took 2 bases from V and 3 from J, leaving 10 bases between them. There are 14 residues in the CDR3. Germline CDR1 reads SGHTA; CDR2 reads FQGTGA. The CDR3 spells CASSLQGRDTEAFF. CDR3 DNA sequence: TGTGCCAGCAGCTTACAGGGTAGGGACACTGAAGCTTTCTTT.

The rearrangement uses TRBV4-2 and TRBJ2-5, with TRBD1 as a possible D gene (5 bases). Trimming stripped 2 bases from V and 5 bases from J, with 9 bases between. The CDR3 sequence is 13 residues long. Germline V gene lookup returns CDR1 LGHNA and CDR2 YNFKEQ. The chain's CDR3 is CASSQQTDETQYF. The CDR3 DNA sequence: TGTGCCAGCAGCCAACAGACAGATGAGACCCAGTACTTC.

The chain couples TRBV2 to TRBJ2-3; D ambiguous. CDR3 size: 12 residues. V lost 5 bases and J lost 0, with 3 bases in between. Looked up from germline, CDR1 is SNHLY and CDR2 is FYNNEI. The CDR3 nucleotides read TGTGCCAGCAGTACTAGCACAGATACGCAGTATTTT. It yields the protein CASSTSTDTQYF.

The genes are TRBV6-5 and TRBJ2-7; 10 nucleotides align to TRBD1. The CDR3 totals 15 residues. Germline-derived CDR1 and CDR2 are MNHEY and SVGAGI. V was clipped by 2 bases and J by 4 bases; unmatched bases: 5. CDR3 in amino acids: CASSYGTGDRYEQYF. The CDR3 DNA reads TGTGCCAGCAGTTACGGGACAGGGGATAGGTACGAGCAGTACTTC.

V gene TRBV2 combines with J gene TRBJ2-2; 8 bases match TRBD2. Germline loops: CDR1 SNHLY, CDR2 FYNNEI. Germline trimming cut 6 bases from V and 0 bases from J; bases unmatched to any gene: 3. The CDR3 runs 15 residues. The CDR3 loop reads CASRAGGSNTGELFF. The DNA of the CDR3 is TGTGCCAGCAGGGCGGGGGGATCGAACACCGGGGAGCTGTTTTTT.

V gene TRBV6-1 combines with J gene TRBJ1-4; no reliable D call. The CDR3 totals 13 residues. Germline CDR1 and CDR2: MNHNS and SASEGT. V lost 7 bases and J 8 bases, leaving 14 bases between the germline ends. The chain's CDR3 is CASTGSAAEKLFF. CDR3 DNA: TGTGCCAGCACCGGATCGGCAGCAGAAAAACTGTTTTTT.

This clone appeared a single time. The chain employs TRBV30 and TRBJ1-2; the D is unclear. Germline V CDR1 and CDR2: GTSNPN, SVGIG (reference sequence). Between the trimmed V and J ends, which lost 2 bases and 4 bases, there was a span of 11 bases. The CDR3 is 13 amino acids. For the CDR3, the DNA is TGTGCCTGGAGTTACACCCACCCCTATGGCTACACCTTC. The encoded protein is CAWSYTHPYGYTF.

In DNA, the CDR3 is TGTGCCAGCAGCAGGGGACTAGCGGACATCAATGAGCAGTTCTTC. This gives the protein CASSRGLADINEQFF. J is TRBJ2-1 and V is TRBV5-4, with 11 positions matching TRBD2. The CDR3 has 15 amino acids. CDR1 is SGHNT, CDR2 YYREEE, per germline (reference sequence). V was clipped by 4 bases and J by 6 bases; unmatched bases: 6.

The rearrangement links TRBV6-1 to TRBJ1-5; TRBD1 matches 9 bases. From germline, CDR1 is MNHNS and CDR2 SASEGT. Germline trimming cut 1 base from V and 4 bases from J; bases unmatched to any gene: 5. The CDR3 spans 16 residues. The CDR3 sequence: CASSEGGQGLNQPQHF. The CDR3 bases are TGTGCCAGCAGTGAAGGGGGACAGGGACTAAATCAGCCCCAGCATTTT.